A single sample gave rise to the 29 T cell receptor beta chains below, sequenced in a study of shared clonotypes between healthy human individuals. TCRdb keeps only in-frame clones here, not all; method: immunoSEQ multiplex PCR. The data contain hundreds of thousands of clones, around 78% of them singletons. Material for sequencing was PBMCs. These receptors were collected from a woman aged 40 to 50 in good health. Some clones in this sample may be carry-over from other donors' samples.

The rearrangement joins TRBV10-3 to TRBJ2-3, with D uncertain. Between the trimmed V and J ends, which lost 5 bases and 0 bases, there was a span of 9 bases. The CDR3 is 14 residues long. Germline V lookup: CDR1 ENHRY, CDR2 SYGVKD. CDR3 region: CAISTGLSTDTQYF. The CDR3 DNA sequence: TGTGCCATCAGTACGGGCCTTAGCACAGATACGCAGTATTTT.

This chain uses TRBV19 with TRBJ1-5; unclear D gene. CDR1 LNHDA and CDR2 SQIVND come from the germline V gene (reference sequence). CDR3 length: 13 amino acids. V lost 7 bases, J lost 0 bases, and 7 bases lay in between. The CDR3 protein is CASMEVSNQPQHF. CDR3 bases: TGTGCCAGTATGGAAGTTAGCAATCAGCCCCAGCATTTT.

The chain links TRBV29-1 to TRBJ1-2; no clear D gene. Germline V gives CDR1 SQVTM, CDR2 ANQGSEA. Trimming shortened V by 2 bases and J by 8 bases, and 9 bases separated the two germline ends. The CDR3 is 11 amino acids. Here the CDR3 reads CSVESLRGYTF. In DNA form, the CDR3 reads TGCAGCGTTGAAAGTTTGAGGGGCTACACCTTC. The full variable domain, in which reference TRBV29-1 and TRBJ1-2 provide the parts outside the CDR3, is SAVISQKPSRDICQRGTSLTIQCQVDSQVTMMFWYRQQPGQSLTLIATANQGSEATYESGFVIDKFPISRPNLTFSTLTVSNMSPEDSSIYLCSVESLRGYTFGSGTRLTVV.

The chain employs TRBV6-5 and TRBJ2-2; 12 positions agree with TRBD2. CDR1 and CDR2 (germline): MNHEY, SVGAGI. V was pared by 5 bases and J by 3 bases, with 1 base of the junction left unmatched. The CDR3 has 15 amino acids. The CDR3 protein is CASSRLAGDTGELFF. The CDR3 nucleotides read TGTGCCAGCAGTCGACTAGCGGGGGACACCGGGGAGCTGTTTTTT.

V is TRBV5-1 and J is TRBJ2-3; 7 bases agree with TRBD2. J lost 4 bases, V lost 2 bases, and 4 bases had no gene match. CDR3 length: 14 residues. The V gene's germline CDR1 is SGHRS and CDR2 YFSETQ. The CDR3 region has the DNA TGCGCCAGCAGCTTAGGGAGGGCCCCAGATACGCAGTATTTT. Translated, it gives CASSLGRAPDTQYF.

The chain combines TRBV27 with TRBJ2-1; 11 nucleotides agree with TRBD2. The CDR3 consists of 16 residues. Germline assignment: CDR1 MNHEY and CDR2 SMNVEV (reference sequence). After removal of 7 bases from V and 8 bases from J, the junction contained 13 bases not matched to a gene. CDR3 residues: CASTRTSGRKGYEQFF. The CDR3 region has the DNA TGTGCCAGCACCCGGACTAGCGGGCGCAAAGGCTATGAGCAGTTCTTC.

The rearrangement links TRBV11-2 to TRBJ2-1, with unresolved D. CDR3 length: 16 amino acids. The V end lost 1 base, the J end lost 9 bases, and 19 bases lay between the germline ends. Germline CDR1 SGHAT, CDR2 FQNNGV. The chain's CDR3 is CASSLGRVGVGGEQFF. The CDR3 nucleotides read TGTGCCAGCAGCTTAGGGAGAGTGGGTGTGGGTGGTGAGCAGTTCTTC.

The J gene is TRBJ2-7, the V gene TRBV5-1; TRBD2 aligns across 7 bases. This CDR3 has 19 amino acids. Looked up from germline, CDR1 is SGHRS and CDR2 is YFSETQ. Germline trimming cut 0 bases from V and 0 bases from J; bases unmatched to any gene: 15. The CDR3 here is CASSLAFGGGAPSSYEQYF. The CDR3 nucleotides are TGCGCCAGCAGCTTGGCATTTGGGGGAGGGGCGCCGAGCTCCTACGAGCAGTACTTC.

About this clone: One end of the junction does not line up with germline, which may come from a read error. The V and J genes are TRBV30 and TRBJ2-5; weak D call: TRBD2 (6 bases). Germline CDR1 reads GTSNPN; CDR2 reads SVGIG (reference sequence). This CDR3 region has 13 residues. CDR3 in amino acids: CAWGHGSRETQYF. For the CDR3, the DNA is TGTGCCTGGGGTCACGGCAGTCGGGAGACACAGTACTTC.

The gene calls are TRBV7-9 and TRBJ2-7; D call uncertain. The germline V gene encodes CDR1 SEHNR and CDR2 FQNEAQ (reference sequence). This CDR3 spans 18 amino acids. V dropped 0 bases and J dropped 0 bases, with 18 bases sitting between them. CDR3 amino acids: CASSLASSTTVSSYEQYF. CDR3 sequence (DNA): TGTGCCAGCAGCTTAGCATCGTCCACGACCGTTAGCTCCTACGAGCAGTACTTC.

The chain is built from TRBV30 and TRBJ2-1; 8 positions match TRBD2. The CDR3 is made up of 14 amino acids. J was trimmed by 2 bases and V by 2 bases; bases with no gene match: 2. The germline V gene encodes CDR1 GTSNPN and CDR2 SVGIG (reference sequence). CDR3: CAWSSGSAYNEQFF. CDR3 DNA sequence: TGTGCCTGGAGTAGCGGGAGTGCCTACAATGAGCAGTTCTTC.

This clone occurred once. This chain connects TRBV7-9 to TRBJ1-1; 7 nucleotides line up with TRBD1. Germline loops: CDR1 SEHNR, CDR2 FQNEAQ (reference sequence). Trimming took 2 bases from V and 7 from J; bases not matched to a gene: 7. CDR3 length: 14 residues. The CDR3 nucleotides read TGTGCCAGCAGCTTACCCCGAGGGGGCCATGAAGCTTTCTTT. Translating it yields CASSLPRGGHEAFF.

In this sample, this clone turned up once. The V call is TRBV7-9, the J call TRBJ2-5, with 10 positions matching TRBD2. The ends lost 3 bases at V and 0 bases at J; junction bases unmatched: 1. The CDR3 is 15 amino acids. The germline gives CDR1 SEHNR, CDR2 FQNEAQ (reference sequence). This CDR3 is CASSFTSGNQETQYF. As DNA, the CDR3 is TGTGCCAGCAGCTTTACTAGCGGGAACCAAGAGACCCAGTACTTC.

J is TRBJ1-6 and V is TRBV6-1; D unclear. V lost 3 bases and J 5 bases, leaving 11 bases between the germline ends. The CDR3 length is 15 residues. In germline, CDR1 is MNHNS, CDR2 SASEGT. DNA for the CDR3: TGTGCCAGCAGTGAGGTTCCAGGAGATAATTCACCCCTCCACTTT. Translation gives CASSEVPGDNSPLHF.

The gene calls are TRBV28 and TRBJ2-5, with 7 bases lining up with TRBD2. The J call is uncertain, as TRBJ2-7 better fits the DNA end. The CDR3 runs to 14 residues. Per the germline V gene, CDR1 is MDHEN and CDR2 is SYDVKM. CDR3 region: CAVLGGSYSYEQYF. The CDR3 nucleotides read TGTGCCGTACTCGGGGGGTCCTACTCCTACGAGCAGTACTTC.

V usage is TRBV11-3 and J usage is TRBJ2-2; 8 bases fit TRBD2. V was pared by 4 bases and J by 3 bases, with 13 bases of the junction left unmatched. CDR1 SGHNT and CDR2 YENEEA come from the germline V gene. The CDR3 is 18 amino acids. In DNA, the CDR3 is TGTGCCAGCAGCTCCCCGGATAGCGGGACGGGCGACACCGGGGAGCTGTTTTTT. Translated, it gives CASSSPDSGTGDTGELFF.

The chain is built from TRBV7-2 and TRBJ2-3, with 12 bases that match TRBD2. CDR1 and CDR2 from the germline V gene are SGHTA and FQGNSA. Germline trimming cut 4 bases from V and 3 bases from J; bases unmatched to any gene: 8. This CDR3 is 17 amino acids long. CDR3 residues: CASSSRLAGVGTDTQYF. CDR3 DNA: TGTGCCAGCAGCTCCCGACTAGCGGGAGTGGGGACAGATACGCAGTATTTT.

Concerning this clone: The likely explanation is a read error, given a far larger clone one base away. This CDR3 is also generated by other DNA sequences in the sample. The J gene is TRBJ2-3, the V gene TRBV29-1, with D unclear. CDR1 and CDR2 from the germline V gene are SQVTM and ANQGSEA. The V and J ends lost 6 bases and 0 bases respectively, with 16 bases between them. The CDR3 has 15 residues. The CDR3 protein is CSVVLPVTSTDTQYF. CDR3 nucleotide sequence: TGCAGCGTCGTCTTGCCGGTAACTAGCACAGATACGCAGTATTTT.

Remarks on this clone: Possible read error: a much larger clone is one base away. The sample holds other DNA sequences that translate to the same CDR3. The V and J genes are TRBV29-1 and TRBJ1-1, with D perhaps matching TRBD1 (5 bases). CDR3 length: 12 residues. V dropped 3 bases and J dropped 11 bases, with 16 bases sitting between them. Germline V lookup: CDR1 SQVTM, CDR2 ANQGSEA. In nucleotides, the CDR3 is TGCAGCGTTGAGGCCGACAGCCTCGAGGCTTTCTTT. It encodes CSVEADSLEAFF.

The CDR3 DNA sequence: TGTGCCAGCAGCTCACCGGGACAGGGATACTACGAGCAGTACTTC. This gives the protein CASSSPGQGYYEQYF. The chain joins TRBV11-2 to TRBJ2-7; 9 bases are a match to TRBD1. V dropped 4 bases and J dropped 3; count of bases not matched to a gene: 7. The CDR3 covers 15 residues. Germline-derived CDR1 and CDR2 are SGHAT and FQNNGV.

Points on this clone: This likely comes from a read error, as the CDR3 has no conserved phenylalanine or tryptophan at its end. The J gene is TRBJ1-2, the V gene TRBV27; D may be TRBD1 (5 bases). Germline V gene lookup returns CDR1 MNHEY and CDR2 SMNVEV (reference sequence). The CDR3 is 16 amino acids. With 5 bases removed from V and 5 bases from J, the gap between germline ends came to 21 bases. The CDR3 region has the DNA TGTGCCAGCAGTCCCGCCCCTCCAGGGTTGAGTTATGGCTACACCTCC. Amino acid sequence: CASSPAPPGLSYGYTS.

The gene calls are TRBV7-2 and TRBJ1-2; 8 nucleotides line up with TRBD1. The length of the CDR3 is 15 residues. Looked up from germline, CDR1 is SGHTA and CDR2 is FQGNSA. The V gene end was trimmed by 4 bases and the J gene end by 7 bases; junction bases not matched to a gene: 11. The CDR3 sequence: CASSSGNRGGFGYTF. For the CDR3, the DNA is TGTGCCAGCAGCTCCGGAAACAGGGGGGGATTTGGCTACACCTTC.

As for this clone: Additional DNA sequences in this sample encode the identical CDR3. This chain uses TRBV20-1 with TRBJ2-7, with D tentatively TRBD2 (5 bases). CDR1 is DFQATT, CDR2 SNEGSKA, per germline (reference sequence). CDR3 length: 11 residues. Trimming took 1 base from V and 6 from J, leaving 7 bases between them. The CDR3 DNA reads TGCAGTGCTAGAGCCAGCGGCGAGCAGTACTTC. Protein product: CSARASGEQYF.

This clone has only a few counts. The CDR3 nucleotides read TGTGCCAGCAGCACCCGCCTAGCGGGGGGCACAGATACGCAGTATTTT. Translating it yields CASSTRLAGGTDTQYF. The V call is TRBV11-2, the J call TRBJ2-3, with 10 bases lining up with TRBD2. CDR1 and CDR2 (germline): SGHAT, FQNNGV. This CDR3 has 16 amino acids. V lost 5 bases and J lost 1; bases outside the gene matches: 6.

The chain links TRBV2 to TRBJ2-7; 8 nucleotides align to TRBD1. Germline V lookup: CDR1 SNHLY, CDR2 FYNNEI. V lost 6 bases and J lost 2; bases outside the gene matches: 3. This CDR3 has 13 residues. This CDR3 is CASRGQGPYEQYF. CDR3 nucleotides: TGTGCCAGCAGAGGACAGGGCCCCTACGAGCAGTACTTC. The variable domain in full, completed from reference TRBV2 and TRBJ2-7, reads EPEVTQTPSHQVTQMGQEVILRCVPISNHLYFYWYRQILGQKVEFLVSFYNNEISEKSEIFDDQFSVERPDGSNFTLKIRSTKLEDSAMYFCASRGQGPYEQYFGPGTRLTVT.

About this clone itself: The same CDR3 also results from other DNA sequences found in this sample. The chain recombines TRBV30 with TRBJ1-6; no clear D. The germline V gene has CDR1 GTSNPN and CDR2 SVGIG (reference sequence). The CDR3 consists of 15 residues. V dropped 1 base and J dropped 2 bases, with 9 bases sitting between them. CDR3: CAWSGRVAYNSPLHF. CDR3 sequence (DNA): TGTGCCTGGAGTGGTAGGGTAGCCTATAATTCACCCCTCCACTTT.

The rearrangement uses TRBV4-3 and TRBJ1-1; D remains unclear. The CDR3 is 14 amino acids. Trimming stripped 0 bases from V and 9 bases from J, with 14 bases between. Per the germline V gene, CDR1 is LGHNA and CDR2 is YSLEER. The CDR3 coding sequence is TGCGCCAGCAGCCAAGATGTGTACGGTACTAAAGCTTTCTTT. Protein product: CASSQDVYGTKAFF.

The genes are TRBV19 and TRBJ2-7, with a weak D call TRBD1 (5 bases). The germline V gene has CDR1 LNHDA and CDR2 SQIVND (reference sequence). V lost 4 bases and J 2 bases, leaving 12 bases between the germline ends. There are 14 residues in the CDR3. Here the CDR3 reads CASSTLTGPYEQYF. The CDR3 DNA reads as TGTGCCAGTAGTACGTTAACAGGCCCCTACGAGCAGTACTTC.

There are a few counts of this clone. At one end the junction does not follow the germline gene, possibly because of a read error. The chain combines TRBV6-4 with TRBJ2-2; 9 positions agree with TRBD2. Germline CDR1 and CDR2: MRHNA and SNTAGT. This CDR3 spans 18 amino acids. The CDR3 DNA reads TGTGCCAGCAGTTACTCTGGTCCTAGCGGGGACCCCACCGGGGAGCTGTTTTTT. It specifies CASSYSGPSGDPTGELFF.